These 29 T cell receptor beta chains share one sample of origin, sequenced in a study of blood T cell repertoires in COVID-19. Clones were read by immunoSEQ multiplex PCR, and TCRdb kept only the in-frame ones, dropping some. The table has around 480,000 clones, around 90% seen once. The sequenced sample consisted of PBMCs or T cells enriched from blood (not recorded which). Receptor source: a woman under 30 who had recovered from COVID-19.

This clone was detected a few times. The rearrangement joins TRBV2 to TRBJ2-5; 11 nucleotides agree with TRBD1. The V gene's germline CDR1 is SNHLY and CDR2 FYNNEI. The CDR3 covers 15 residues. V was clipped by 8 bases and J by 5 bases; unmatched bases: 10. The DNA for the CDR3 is TGTGCCAGCGCTAGAACCGGGACAGGGGGGGAGACCCAGTACTTC. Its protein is CASARTGTGGETQYF.

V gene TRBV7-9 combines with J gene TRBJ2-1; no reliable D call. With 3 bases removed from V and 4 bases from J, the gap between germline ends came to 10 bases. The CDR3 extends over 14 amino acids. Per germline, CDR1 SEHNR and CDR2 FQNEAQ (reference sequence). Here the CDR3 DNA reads TGTGCCAGCAGCTTCGGAGCTCCATACAATGAGCAGTTCTTC. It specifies CASSFGAPYNEQFF.

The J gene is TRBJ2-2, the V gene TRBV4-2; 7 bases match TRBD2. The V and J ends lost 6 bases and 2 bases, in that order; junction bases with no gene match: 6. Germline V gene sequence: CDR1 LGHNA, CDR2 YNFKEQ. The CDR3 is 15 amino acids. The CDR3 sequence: CASSLAGVNTGELFF. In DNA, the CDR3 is TGTGCCAGCAGTCTTGCGGGGGTCAACACCGGGGAGCTGTTTTTT.

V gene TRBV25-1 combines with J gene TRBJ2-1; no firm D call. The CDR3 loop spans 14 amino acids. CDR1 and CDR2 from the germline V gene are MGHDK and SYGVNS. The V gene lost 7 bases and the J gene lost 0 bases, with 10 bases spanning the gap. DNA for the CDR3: TGTGCCAGCACCCCCTCGAGCTCCTACAATGAGCAGTTCTTC. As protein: CASTPSSSYNEQFF.

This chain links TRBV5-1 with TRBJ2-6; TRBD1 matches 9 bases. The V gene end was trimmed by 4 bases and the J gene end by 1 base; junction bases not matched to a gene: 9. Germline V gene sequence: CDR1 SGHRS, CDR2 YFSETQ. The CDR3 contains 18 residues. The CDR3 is CASSLLTGGRSGANVLTF. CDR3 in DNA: TGCGCCAGCAGCCTATTGACAGGGGGTAGGTCTGGGGCCAACGTCCTGACTTTC.

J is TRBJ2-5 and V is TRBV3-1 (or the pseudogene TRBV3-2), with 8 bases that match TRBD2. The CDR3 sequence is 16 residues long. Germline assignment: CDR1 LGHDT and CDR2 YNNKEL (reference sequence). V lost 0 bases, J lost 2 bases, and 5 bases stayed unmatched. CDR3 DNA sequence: TGTGCCAGCAGCCAAGAGGAAGGCGGGGGGCAAGAGACCCAGTACTTC. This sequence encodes CASSQEEGGGQETQYF.

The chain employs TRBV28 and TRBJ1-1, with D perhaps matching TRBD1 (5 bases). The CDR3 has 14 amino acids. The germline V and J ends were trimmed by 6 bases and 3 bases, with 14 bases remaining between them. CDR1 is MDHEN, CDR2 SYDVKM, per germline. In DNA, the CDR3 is TGTGCCAGCAGGGGGACTGGGGGGGACACTGAAGCTTTCTTT. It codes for CASRGTGGDTEAFF.

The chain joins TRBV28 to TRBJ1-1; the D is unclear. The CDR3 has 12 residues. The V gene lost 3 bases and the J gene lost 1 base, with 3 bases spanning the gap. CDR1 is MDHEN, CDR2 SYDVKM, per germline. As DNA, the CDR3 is TGTGCCAGCAGTTTTCAGAACACTGAAGCTTTCTTT. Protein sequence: CASSFQNTEAFF.

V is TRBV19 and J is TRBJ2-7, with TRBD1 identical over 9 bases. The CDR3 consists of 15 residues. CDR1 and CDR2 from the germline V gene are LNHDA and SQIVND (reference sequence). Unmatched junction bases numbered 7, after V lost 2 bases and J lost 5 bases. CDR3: CASSIMSGQGHEQYF. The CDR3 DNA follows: TGTGCCAGTAGTATAATGTCGGGACAGGGCCACGAGCAGTACTTC.

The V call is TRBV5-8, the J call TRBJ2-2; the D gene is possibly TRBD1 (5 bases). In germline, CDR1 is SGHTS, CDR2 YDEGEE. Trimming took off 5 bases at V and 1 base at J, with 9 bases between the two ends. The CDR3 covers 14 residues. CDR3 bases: TGTGCCAGCAGTTTCGGACAGAACACCGGGGAGCTGTTTTTT. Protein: CASSFGQNTGELFF. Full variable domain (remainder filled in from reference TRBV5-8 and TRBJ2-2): EAGVTQSPTHLIKTRGQQATLRCSPISGHTSVYWYQQALGLGLQFLLWYDEGEERNRGNFPPRFSGRQFPNYSSELNVNALELEDSALYLCASSFGQNTGELFFGEGSRLTVL.

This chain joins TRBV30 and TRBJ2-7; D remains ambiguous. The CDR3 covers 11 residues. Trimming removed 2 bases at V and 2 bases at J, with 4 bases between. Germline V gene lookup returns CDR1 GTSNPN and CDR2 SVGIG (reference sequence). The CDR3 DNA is TGTGCCTGGAGTCTAACCTACGAGCAGTACTTC. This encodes CAWSLTYEQYF.

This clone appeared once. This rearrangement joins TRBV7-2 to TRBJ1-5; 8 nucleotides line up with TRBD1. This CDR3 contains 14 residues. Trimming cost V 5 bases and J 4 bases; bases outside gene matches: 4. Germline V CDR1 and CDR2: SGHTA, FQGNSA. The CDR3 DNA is TGTGCCAGCAGCGGAAGGACAGGGAATCAGCCCCAGCATTTT. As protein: CASSGRTGNQPQHF.

CDR3 nucleotides: TGTGCCAGCAGCCAAGACTCGGGGGGCACGCAGTATTTT. Protein product: CASSQDSGGTQYF. The genes are TRBV3-1 (or the pseudogene TRBV3-2) and TRBJ2-3; possible D gene TRBD2, 7 bases. CDR3 length: 13 amino acids. The ends were cut back, 0 bases at V and 9 bases at J, with 10 bases in the middle. Per germline, CDR1 LGHDT and CDR2 YNNKEL (reference sequence).

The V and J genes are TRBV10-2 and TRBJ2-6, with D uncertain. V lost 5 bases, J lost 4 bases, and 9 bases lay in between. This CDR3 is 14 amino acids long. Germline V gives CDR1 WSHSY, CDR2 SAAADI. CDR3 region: CASSLYMGANVLTF. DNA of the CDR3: TGCGCCAGCAGTCTCTATATGGGGGCCAACGTCCTGACTTTC.

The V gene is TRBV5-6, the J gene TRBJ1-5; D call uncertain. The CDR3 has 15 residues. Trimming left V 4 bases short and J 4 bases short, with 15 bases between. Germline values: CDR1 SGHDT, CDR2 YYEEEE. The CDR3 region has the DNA TGTGCCAGCAGCCCGCGGAGGCAACCGAATCAGCCCCAGCATTTT. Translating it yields CASSPRRQPNQPQHF.

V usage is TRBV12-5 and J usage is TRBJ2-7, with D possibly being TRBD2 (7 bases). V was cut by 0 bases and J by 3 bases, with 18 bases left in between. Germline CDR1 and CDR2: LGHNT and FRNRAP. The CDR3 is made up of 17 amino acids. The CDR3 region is CASGLVLPRGPSYEQYF. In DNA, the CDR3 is TGTGCTAGTGGTTTGGTGTTGCCGCGGGGGCCAAGCTACGAGCAGTACTTC.

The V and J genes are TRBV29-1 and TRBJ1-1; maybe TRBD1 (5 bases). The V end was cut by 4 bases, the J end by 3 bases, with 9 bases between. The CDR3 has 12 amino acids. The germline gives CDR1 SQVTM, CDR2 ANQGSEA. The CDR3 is CSVAAGYTEAFF. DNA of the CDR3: TGCAGCGTTGCCGCAGGGTACACTGAAGCTTTCTTT.

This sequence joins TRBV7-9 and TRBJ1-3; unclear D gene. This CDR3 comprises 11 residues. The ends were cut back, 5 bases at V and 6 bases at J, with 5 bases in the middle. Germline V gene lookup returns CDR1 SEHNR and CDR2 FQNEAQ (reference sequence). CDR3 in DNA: TGTGCCAGCAGCCGGGAAAACACCATATATTTT. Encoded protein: CASSRENTIYF.

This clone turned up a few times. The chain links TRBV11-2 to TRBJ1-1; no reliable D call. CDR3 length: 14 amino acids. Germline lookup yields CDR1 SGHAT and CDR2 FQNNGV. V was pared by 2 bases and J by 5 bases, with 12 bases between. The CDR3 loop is CASSLLGSETEAFF. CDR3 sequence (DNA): TGTGCCAGCAGCTTATTAGGATCGGAGACTGAAGCTTTCTTT.

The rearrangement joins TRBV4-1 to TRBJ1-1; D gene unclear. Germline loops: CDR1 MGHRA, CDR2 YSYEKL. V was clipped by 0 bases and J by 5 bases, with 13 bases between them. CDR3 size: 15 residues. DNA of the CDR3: TGCGCCAGCAGCCAAGAGAAGCCCATCGCTACTGAAGCTTTCTTT. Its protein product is CASSQEKPIATEAFF.

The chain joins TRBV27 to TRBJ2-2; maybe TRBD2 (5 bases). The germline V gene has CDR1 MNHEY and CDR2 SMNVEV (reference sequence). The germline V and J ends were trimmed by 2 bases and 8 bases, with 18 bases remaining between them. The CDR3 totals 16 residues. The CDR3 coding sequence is TGTGCCAGCAGTTTAACGCGGGTCCCGGTCAGGGGGGAGCTGTTTTTT. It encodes CASSLTRVPVRGELFF.

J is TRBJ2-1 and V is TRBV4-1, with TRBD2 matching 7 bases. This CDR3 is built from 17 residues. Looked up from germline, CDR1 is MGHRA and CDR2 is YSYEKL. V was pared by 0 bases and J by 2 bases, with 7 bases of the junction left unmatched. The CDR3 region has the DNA TGCGCCAGCAGCCAAGAAGGGCCTAGCGGAACCTACAATGAGCAGTTCTTC. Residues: CASSQEGPSGTYNEQFF.

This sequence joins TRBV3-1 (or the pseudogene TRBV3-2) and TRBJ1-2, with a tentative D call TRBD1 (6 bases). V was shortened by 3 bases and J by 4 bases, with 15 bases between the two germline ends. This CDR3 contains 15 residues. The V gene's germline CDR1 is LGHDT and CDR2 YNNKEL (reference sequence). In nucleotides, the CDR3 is TGTGCCAGCAGCCATATGCCGGGACACATCTATGGCTACACCTTC. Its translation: CASSHMPGHIYGYTF.

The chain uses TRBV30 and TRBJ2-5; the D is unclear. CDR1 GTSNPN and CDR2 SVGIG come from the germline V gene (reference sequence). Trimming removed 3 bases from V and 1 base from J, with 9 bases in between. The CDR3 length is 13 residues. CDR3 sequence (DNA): TGTGCCTGGAGAAAAAACATCCAAGAGACCCAGTACTTC. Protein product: CAWRKNIQETQYF. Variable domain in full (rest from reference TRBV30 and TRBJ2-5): SQTIHQWPATLVQPVGSPLSLECTVEGTSNPNLYWYRQAAGRGLQLLFYSVGIGQISSEVPQNLSASRPQDRQFILSSKKLLLSDSGFYLCAWRKNIQETQYFGPGTRLLVL.

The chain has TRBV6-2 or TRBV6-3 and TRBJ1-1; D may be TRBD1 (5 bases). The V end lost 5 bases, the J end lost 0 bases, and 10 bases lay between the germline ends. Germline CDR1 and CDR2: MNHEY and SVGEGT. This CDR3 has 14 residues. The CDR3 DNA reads TGTGCCAGCAGTCCCGACAGAATGAACACTGAAGCTTTCTTT. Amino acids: CASSPDRMNTEAFF.

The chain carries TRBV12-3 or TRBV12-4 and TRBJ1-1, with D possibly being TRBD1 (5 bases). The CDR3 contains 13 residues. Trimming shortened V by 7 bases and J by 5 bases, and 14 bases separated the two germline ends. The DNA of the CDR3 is TGTGCCAGCACTGTATTGGGGGGGACTGAAGCTTTCTTT. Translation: CASTVLGGTEAFF.

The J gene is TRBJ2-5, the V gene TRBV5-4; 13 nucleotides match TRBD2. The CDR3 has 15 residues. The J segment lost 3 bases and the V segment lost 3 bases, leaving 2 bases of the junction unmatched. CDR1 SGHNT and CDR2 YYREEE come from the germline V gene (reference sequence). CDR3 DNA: TGTGCCAGCAGCTCCGGGACTAGCGGGGAAGAGACCCAGTACTTC. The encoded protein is CASSSGTSGEETQYF.

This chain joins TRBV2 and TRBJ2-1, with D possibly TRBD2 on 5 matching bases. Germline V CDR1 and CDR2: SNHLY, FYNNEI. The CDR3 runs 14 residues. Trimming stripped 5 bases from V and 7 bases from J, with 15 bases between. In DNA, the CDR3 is TGTGCCAGCAGTCAGGAGGCAGGAACAAATGAGCAGTTCTTC. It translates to CASSQEAGTNEQFF.

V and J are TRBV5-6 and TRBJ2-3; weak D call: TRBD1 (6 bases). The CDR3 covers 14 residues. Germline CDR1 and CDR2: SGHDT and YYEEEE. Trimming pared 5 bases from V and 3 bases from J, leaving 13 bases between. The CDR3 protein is CASRSTGATDTQYF. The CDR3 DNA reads TGTGCCAGCAGATCGACAGGAGCTACAGATACGCAGTATTTT.